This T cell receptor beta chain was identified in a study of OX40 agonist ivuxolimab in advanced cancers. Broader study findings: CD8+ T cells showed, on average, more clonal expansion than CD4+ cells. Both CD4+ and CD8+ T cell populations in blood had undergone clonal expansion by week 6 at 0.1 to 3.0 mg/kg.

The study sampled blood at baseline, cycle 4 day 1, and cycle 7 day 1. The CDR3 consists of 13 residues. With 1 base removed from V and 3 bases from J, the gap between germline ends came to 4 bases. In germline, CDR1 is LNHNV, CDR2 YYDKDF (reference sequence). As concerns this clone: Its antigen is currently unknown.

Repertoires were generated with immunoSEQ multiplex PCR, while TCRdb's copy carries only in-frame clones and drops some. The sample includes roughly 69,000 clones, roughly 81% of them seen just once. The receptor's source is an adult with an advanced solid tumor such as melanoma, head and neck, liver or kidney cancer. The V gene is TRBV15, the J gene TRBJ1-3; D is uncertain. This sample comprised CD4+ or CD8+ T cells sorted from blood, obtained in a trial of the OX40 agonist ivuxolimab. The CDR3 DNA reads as TGTGCCACCAGCAGAGTGGGTGGAAACACCATATATTTT. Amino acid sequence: CATSRVGGNTIYF.